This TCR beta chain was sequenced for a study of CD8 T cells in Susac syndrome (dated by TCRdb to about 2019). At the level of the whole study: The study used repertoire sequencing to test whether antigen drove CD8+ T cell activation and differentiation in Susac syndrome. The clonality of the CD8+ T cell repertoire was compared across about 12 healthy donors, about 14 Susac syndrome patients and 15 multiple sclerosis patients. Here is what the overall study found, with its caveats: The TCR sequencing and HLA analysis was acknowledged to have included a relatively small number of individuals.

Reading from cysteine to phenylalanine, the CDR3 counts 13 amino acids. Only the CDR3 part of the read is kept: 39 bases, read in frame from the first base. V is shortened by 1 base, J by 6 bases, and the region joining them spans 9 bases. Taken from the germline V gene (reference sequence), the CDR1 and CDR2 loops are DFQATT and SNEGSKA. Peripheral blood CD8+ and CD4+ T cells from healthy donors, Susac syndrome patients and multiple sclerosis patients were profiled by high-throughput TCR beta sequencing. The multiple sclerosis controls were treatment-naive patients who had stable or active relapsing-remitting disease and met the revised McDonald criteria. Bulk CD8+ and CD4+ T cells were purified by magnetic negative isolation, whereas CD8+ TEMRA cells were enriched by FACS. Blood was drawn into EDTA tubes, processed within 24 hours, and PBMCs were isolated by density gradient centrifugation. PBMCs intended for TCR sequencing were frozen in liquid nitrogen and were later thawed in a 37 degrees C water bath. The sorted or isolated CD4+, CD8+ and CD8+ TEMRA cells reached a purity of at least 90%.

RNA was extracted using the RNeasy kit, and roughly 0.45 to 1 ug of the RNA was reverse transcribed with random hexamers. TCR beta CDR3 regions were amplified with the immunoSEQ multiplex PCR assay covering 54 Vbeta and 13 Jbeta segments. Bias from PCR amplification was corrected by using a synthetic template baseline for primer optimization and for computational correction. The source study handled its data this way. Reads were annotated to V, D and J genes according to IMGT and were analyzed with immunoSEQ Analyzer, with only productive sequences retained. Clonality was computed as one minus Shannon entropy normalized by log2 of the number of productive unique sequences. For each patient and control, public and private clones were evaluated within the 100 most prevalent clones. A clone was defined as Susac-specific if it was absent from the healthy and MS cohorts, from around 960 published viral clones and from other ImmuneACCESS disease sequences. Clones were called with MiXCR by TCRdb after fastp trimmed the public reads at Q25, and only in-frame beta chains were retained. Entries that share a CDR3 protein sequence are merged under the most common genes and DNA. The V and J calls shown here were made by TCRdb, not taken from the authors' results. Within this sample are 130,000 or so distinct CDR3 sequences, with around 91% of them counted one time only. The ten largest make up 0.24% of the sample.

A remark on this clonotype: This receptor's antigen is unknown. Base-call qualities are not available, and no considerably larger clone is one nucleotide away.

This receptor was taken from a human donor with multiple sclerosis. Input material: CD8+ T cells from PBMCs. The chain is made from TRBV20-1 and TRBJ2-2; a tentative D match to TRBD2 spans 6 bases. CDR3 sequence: CSARVPGAGELFF. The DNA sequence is TGCAGTGCTAGAGTTCCGGGGGCCGGGGAGCTGTTTTTT.